Sequencing of this T cell receptor (beta chain) was carried out in a study of cytomegalovirus exposure and HLA in healthy donors. The overall study: In an early release, HLA-typed donors contributed about 79 million unique TCR sequences.

This PCR relied on a set of 60 Vbeta primers and 13 Jbeta primers. Assay used: immunoSEQ multiplex PCR; TCRdb lists only in-frame clones, some missing. The table includes 150,000 to 200,000 clones, roughly 13% detected once. This clone has more than one count but fewer than ten. Its antigen is undetermined. Healthy individuals who donated bone marrow served as the donors. The germline gives CDR1 SGHNT, CDR2 YYREEE (reference sequence). The ends lost 4 bases at V and 1 base at J; junction bases unmatched: 6. CDR3 length: 15 residues. Whole-study results and caveats: While the bulk of TCR sequences proved rare, some public TCRs turned up in many donors.

The receptor's source is a man in his fifties in good health and CMV-seropositive. The sequencing input was PBMCs. V is TRBV5-4 and J is TRBJ1-2; 8 bases fit TRBD1. The CDR3: CASSPGQVLNYGYTF. Written as DNA, the CDR3 is TGTGCCAGCAGCCCGGGACAGGTCCTTAACTATGGCTACACCTTC.